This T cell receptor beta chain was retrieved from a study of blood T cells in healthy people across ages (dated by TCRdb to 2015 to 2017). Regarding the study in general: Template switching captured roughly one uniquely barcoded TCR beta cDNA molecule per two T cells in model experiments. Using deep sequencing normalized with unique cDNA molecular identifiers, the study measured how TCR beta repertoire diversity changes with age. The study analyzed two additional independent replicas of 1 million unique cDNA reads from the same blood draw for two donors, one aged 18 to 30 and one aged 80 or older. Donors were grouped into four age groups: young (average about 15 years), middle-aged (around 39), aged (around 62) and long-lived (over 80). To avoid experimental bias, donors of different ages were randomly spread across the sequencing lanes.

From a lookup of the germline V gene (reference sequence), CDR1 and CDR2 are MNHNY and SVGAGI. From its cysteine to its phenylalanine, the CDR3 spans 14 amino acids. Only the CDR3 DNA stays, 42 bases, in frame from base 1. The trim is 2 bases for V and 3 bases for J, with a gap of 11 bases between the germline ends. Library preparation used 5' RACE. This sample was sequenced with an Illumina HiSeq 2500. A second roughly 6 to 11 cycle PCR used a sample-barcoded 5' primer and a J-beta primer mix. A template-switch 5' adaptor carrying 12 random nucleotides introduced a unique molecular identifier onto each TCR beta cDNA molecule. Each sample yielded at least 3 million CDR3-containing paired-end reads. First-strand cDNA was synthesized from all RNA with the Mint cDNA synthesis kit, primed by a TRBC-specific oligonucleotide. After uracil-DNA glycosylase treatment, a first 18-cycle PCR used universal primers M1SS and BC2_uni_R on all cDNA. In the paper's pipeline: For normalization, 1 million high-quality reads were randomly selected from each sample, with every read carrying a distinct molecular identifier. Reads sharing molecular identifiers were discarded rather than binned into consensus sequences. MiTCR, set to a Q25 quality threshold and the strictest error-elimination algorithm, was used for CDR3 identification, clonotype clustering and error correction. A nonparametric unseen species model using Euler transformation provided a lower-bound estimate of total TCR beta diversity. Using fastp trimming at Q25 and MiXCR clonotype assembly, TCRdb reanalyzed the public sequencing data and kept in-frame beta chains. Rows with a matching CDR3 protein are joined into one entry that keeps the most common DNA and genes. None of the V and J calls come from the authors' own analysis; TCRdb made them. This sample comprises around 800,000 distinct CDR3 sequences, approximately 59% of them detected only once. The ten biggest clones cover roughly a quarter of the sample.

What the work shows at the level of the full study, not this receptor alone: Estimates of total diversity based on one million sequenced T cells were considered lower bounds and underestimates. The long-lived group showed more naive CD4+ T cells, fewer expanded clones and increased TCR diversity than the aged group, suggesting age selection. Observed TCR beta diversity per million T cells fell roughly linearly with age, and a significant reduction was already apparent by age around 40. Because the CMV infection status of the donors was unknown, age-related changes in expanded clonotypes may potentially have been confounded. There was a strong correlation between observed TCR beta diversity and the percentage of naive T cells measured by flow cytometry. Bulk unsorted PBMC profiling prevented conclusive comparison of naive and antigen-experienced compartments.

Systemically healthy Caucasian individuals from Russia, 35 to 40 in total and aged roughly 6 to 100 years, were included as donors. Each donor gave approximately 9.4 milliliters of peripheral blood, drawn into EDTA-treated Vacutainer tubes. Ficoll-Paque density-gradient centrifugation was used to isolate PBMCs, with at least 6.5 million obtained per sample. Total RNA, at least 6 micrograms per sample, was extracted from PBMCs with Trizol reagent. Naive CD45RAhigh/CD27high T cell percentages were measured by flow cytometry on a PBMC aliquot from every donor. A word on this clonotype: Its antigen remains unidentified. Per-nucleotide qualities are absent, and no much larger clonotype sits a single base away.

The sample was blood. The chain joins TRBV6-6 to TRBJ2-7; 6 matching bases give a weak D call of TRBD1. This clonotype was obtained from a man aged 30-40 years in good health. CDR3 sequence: CASSYNRVFYEQYF. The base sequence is TGTGCCAGCAGTTACAACAGGGTTTTCTACGAGCAGTACTTC.